The subject of this entry is one T cell receptor (beta chain). The antigen is unknown. Trimming took off 5 bases at V and 12 bases at J, with 11 bases between the two ends. CDR1 and CDR2 (germline): DFQATT, SNEGSKA (reference sequence). CDR3 size: 10 residues. The study team obtained lesional scalp punch biopsies and peripheral blood from alopecia areata patients. This specimen comes from a study of CD8+ T cells in alopecia areata. Study-level information: Oral tofacitinib, 5 to 10 mg twice daily, was given in an open-label trial. Dosing spanned 6 to 18 months on tofacitinib, then 6 months off drug. Study findings and constraints: Against the mouse data, patients shared TCRs less clearly, possibly for HLA reasons.

It was cDNA, reverse transcribed from extracted RNA, that served as the sequencing template. Some clones are missing from TCRdb's copy, which holds only in-frame ones; the method was immunoSEQ multiplex PCR. The profile shows hundreds of thousands of clones, 50% to 70% of them singletons. The TCR comes from a human donor with alopecia areata. The chain uses TRBV20-1 and TRBJ2-1, with a tentative D call TRBD2 (5 bases). This specimen consisted of CD4+ T cells sorted from blood, obtained at week 0. Written as DNA, the CDR3 is TGCAGTGCTGGTCGGGGTGGGCAGTTCTTC. Amino acids: CSAGRGGQFF.